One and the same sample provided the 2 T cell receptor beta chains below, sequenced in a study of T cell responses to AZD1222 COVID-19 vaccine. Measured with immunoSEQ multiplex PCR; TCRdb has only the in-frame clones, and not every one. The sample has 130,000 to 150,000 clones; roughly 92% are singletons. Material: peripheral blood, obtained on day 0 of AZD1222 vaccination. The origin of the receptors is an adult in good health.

The CDR3 coding sequence is TGCGCCAGCAGCCAAAGGGCCTTTAGGGGCCTCGGGACCTACGAGCAGTACTTC. The encoded protein is CASSQRAFRGLGTYEQYF. V gene TRBV4-1 combines with J gene TRBJ2-7, with D possibly called TRBD1 or TRBD2 (5 bases each). The CDR3 runs 18 residues. V lost 2 bases and J lost 2, with 22 bases in between. The germline CDR1 and CDR2 sequences are MGHRA and YSYEKL.

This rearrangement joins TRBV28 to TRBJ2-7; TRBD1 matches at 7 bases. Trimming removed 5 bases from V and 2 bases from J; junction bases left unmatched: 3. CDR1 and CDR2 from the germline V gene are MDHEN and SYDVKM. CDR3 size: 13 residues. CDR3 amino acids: CASSLTGTYEQYF. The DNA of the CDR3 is TGTGCCAGCAGTCTGACAGGGACCTACGAGCAGTACTTC.